Listed below are T cell receptor beta chains from one sample, sequenced in a study of blood T cells in healthy people across ages. Each CDR3 protein gets one entry after TCRdb re-called the 5' RACE reads with MiXCR. Of some 1.5 million distinct CDR3 sequences listed, approximately 28% are singletons. The material sequenced was blood. The receptors originated from a woman in her thirties in good health. The CDR3 runs from the conserved cysteine through the conserved F or W. Each record gives: D gene, V gene, J gene, clone size, CDR3 protein, CDR3 DNA. D genes are given only for firm matches. Clone size is given for some rows only: seen once, a few or many times, or a class if the clone is expanded.

-	TRBV29-1	TRBJ2-3	many	CSMTSTDTQYF	TGCAGCATGACTAGCACAGATACGCAGTATTTT
-	TRBV2	TRBJ2-5	-	CASRGDWGQETQYF	TGTGCCAGCAGAGGGGACTGGGGACAAGAGACCCAGTACTTC
-	TRBV28	TRBJ2-3	-	CASSSLLRASGTDTQYF	TGTGCCAGCAGTTCTCTCCTCAGGGCTAGCGGCACAGATACGCAGTATTTT
-	TRBV2	TRBJ1-2	few	CACVGTAWEGYTF	TGTGCCTGCGTGGGAACAGCCTGGGAAGGCTACACCTTC
-	TRBV12-5	TRBJ2-5	-	CASGPVVGGASTETQYF	TGTGCTAGTGGCCCAGTCGTAGGCGGGGCCTCCACAGAGACCCAGTACTTC
-	TRBV20-1	TRBJ1-2	-	CSATPSQGYTF	TGCAGTGCTACCCCATCTCAGGGCTACACCTTC
-	TRBV7-8	TRBJ1-2	-	CASSSETGNYGYTF	TGTGCCAGCAGCTCCGAAACAGGGAACTATGGCTACACCTTC
TRBD2	TRBV2	TRBJ2-2	-	CASNGRALTGELFF	TGTGCCAGCAACGGGAGGGCCCTCACCGGGGAGCTGTTTTTT
TRBD2	TRBV6-4	TRBJ2-3	few	CASSLWTSGGVDTQYF	TGTGCCAGCAGTCTTTGGACTAGCGGGGGTGTAGATACGCAGTATTTT
-	TRBV29-1	TRBJ2-5	once	CSGEVQGLETQYF	TGCAGCGGTGAAGTGCAAGGATTAGAGACCCAGTACTTC
TRBD2	TRBV6-2/TRBV6-3	TRBJ2-5	-	CASSLTPSGSLQGTQYF	TGTGCCAGCAGTTTAACCCCTAGCGGAAGCCTTCAGGGGACCCAGTACTTC
TRBD1	TRBV6-5	TRBJ2-1	few	CASSNPGQGPNEQFF	TGTGCCAGCAGTAATCCGGGACAGGGGCCCAATGAGCAGTTCTTC
-	TRBV12-5	TRBJ1-1	few	CASGLGLGLRMNTEAFF	TGTGCTAGTGGTTTGGGGCTGGGACTGCGGATGAACACTGAAGCTTTCTTT
-	TRBV10-2	TRBJ2-7	few	CATDYSYEQYF	TGCGCCACCGACTATTCCTACGAGCAGTACTTC
-	TRBV30	TRBJ2-1	-	CAWSVSTLEQFF	TGTGCCTGGAGTGTAAGCACATTGGAGCAGTTCTTC
-	TRBV20-1	TRBJ2-1	-	CSARGGLVNEQFF	TGCAGTGCTAGAGGAGGGCTAGTGAATGAGCAGTTCTTC
-	TRBV6-5	TRBJ2-5	many	CASSSQRPEETQYF	TGTGCCAGCAGTTCCCAACGGCCAGAAGAGACCCAGTACTTC
-	TRBV24-1	TRBJ1-5	few	CATPKGAMGFRGNQPQHF	TGTGCCACACCTAAAGGGGCGATGGGATTTAGGGGCAATCAGCCCCAGCATTTT
-	TRBV6-1	TRBJ1-5	few	CASSEWGFNQPQHF	TGTGCCAGCAGTGAATGGGGGTTCAATCAGCCCCAGCATTTT
-	TRBV3-1	TRBJ2-3	many	CASSQDLAADTQYF	TGTGCCAGCAGCCAAGATCTAGCCGCAGATACGCAGTATTTT
TRBD1	TRBV6-4	TRBJ2-3	-	CASSGGDREIQTQYF	TGTGCCAGCAGTGGTGGGGACAGAGAAATCCAGACCCAGTATTTT
-	TRBV9	TRBJ2-1	few	CASSVERAINEQFF	TGTGCCAGCAGCGTAGAGAGGGCAATCAATGAGCAGTTCTTC
-	TRBV12-3/TRBV12-4	TRBJ1-2	few	CASRTDRSIYGYTF	TGTGCCAGCAGAACGGACCGATCAATCTATGGCTACACCTTC
-	TRBV29-1	TRBJ2-1	-	CSVLSAEDSHNEQFF	TGCAGCGTTCTTTCAGCGGAAGACTCCCACAATGAGCAGTTCTTC
-	TRBV20-1	TRBJ2-1	-	CSARRDGQGNEQFF	TGCAGTGCTAGGCGGGACGGGCAAGGTAATGAGCAGTTCTTC
TRBD1	TRBV30	TRBJ2-7	many	CAWSADRGGNEQYF	TGTGCCTGGAGCGCGGACAGGGGGGGTAACGAGCAGTACTTC
-	TRBV6-1	TRBJ2-7	few	CASEGYTRYEQYF	TGTGCCAGCGAGGGTTATACCCGCTACGAGCAGTACTTC
-	TRBV3-1	TRBJ2-5	few	CASSQEVAFQETQYF	TGTGCCAGCAGCCAAGAGGTGGCATTCCAAGAGACCCAGTACTTC
TRBD2	TRBV7-2	TRBJ2-3	-	CASSPSGLGKDTQYF	TGTGCCAGCAGCCCTAGCGGGCTTGGGAAAGATACGCAGTATTTT
TRBD2	TRBV7-9	TRBJ2-7	few	CASSILAGGPNEQYF	TGTGCCAGCAGCATACTAGCGGGGGGGCCGAACGAGCAGTACTTC
TRBD1	TRBV5-1	TRBJ2-7	many	CASSRQGGGYEQYF	TGCGCCAGCAGCCGACAGGGGGGAGGATACGAGCAGTACTTC
-	TRBV29-1	TRBJ2-5	many	CSVERAPETQYF	TGCAGCGTTGAAAGGGCGCCCGAGACCCAGTACTTC
TRBD2	TRBV15	TRBJ2-4	many	CATSRDRTSGSLNLAKNIQYF	TGTGCCACCAGCAGAGATCGGACTAGCGGAAGTCTAAATCTAGCCAAAAACATTCAGTACTTC
TRBD2	TRBV19	TRBJ2-5	few	CARTSGRASAETQYF	TGTGCCCGTACTAGCGGGAGGGCCAGTGCAGAGACCCAGTACTTC
-	TRBV7-2	TRBJ2-7	many	CASSLTESSYEQYF	TGTGCCAGCAGCTTAACGGAAAGCTCCTACGAGCAGTACTTC
TRBD1	TRBV2	TRBJ1-2	few	CASRLTGTEYGYTF	TGTGCCAGCAGACTAACCGGGACAGAGTATGGCTACACCTTC
-	TRBV12-3/TRBV12-4	TRBJ1-2	few	CASSLALVGYTF	TGTGCCAGCAGTTTAGCGCTCGTGGGCTACACCTTC
TRBD1	TRBV12-3/TRBV12-4	TRBJ1-5	-	CASSRDRAGGGQPQHF	TGTGCCAGCAGCCGCGACAGGGCGGGTGGGGGACAGCCCCAGCATTTT
-	TRBV29-1	TRBJ2-7	few	CSGKRGGQQYF	TGCAGCGGCAAGAGAGGGGGGCAGCAGTACTTC
-	TRBV7-2	TRBJ2-7	-	CASSPNVGGTSYEQYF	TGTGCCAGCAGCCCAAATGTTGGGGGTACTTCCTACGAGCAGTACTTC